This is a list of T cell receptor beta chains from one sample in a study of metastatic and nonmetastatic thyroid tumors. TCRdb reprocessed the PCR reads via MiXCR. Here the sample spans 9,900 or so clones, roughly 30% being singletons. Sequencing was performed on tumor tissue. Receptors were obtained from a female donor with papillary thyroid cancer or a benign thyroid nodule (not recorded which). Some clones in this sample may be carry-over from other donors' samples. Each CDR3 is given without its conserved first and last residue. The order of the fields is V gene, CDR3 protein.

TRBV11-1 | ASSDLYLYNEQF
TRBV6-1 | ASSPAGGTGGHEQY
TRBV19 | ASSLGLGVAF
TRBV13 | ASSYRTGGGPDTQY
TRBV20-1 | SAEQSYSNQPQH
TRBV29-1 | SVQGLRHNEQF
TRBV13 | ASSQNTRNYGYT
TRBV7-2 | ASSSLGSTDTQY
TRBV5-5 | ASSSPTGSELTQY
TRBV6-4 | ASSDLQAGTWAENSPLH
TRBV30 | AWGWGARTGATPLH
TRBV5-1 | ASSATVETYGYT
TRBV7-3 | ASSDSGRSTDTQY
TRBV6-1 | ASSPGLADYEQY
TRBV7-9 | ASSPAGTGYGYT
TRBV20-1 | SASSTDTQY
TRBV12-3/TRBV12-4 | ASSSTSSYEQY
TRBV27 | ASSLYGSYNEQF
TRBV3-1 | ASSQGGAFNEQF
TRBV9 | ASSVGLASYEQY
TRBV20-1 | SAIQRGTPTLYNEQF
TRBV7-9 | ASTAETYRQNTGELF
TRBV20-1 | SAKDMNYGYT
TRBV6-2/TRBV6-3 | ASSYSILETYSTDTQY
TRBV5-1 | ASTDTQGGFGTGELF
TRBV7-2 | ASSPGTGEAGYT
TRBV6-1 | ASIRDREGNSPLH
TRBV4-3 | ASSQDKDRVGKETQY
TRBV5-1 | ASSLQGEGTEAF
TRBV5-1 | ASSLEALSSYEQY
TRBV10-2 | ASSGGARFGNEQY
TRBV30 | AWCYSFAVTSDEQY
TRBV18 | ASSLMGAPDNEQF
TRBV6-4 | ASSDPRIGSGKNEQF
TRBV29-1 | SVEDRDSGTEAF
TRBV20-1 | SARVEGREGTDTQY
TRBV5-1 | ASSLEGSGYDYT
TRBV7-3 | ASSLRGADNSPLH
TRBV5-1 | ASSLVQGGKETQY
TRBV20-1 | SAPGQGDTEAF
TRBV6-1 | ASSQTVNYGYT
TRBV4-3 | ASSPTGTGTERQY
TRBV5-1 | ASSLGGRRDTIY
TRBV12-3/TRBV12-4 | ASSPQGSQPQH
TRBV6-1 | ASSEGLDGNSPLR
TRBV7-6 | ASSLVAGGFNEQS
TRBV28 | ASRGGRYGYT
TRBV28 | ASSPRGGFYEHY
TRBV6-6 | ASSYGLMGYEQY
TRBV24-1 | ATSRGNTEAF
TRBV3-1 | ASSPPGGHNEQF
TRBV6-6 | ASSYEGASSNTQY
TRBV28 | ASSFLVRGYNEQF
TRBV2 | ASSLQGASSYNEQF
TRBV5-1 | ASSLAPDQPQH
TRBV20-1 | SARGTIGGEKETQY
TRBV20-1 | SAINGEATSYEQY
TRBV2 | ASSNRGGTDTQY
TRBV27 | ASSPGRSGNTIY